This TCR beta chain appears in the sequencing data of a study of blood T cell repertoires in COVID-19. Study-wide context: The samples span acute and convalescent COVID-19 from the United States, Italy and Spain. Sources were T cells, B-cell-depleted T cells, or PBMCs; the material itself was cDNA or gDNA.

This clone has only a few counts. Losses at the gene ends were 7 bases for V and 4 bases for J; bases not matched to a gene: 12. Germline CDR1 SGHKS, CDR2 YYEKEE (reference sequence). CDR3 size: 16 residues. In the original processing: Scientists estimated how many nucleated cells there were by amplifying reference gene primers. The repertoire was sequenced with immunoSEQ multiplex PCR; TCRdb's copy has only in-frame clones and lacks some. The V and J calls and clone size come from that table; D and trimming were worked out from the DNA. The repertoire has 95,000 to 150,000 clones, 65% to 90% of them found once; the top ten carry 6.6%.

This sequence originates from an elderly man with active or convalescent COVID-19. This chain uses TRBV5-5 with TRBJ2-2; TRBD2 agrees at 8 bases. Sequencing was performed on peripheral blood. The CDR3 region has the DNA TGTGCCAGCGGCCGGTTAAGCGGGAGTGCCACCGGGGAGCTGTTTTTT. It codes for CASGRLSGSATGELFF.